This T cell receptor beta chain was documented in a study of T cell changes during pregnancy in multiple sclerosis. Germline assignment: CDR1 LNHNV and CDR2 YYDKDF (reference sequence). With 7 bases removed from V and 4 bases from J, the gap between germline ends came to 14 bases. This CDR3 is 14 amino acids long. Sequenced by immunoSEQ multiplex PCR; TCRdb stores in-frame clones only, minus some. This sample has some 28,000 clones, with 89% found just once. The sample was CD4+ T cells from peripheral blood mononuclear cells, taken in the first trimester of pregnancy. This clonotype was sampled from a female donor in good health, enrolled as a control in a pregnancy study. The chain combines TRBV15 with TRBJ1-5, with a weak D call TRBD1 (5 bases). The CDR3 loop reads CATTKGSGNQPQHF. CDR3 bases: TGTGCCACCACTAAGGGGTCAGGGAATCAGCCCCAGCATTTT.